This T cell receptor (beta chain) originates from a study of shared clonotypes between healthy human individuals. Ten immunoSEQ deep assay plates were used by the authors to sequence unsorted PBMC DNA. The table came from immunoSEQ multiplex PCR; TCRdb's copy has only in-frame clones and leaves some out. The sample contains a few hundred thousand clones, around 77% of which appear only once. Study results and limitations: Represented genetic and exposure-history diversity was restricted by having few donors.

The V and J ends lost 6 bases and 6 bases respectively, with 14 bases between them. Germline CDR1 is MDHEN and CDR2 is SYDVKM. This CDR3 comprises 13 residues. Concerning this clone itself: The antigen remains undetermined.

Specimen: PBMCs. The source of this sequence is a woman aged 40-49 years in good health. Some clones in this sample may be carry-over from other donors' samples. This sequence joins TRBV28 and TRBJ1-2, with D hard to call. The CDR3, as DNA: TGTGCCAGCAGACCGCCAGGTGCCCATGGCTACACCTTC. It specifies CASRPPGAHGYTF.